These 8 T cell receptor beta chains came from one sample sequenced in a study of T cells in Graves' hyperthyroidism and ophthalmopathy. RNA transcripts gave rise to amplified TCR beta CDR3 regions. Using the HTBI primer set, a first-round RT-PCR was run on the TCR CDR3. TCRdb reprocessed the multiplex PCR reads via MiXCR and lists one record per CDR3 protein. This table holds about 840,000 distinct CDR3 sequences, about two fifths found once. Sequenced: blood. Receptors were obtained from a man aged 18-30 years with Graves' hyperthyroidism.

This clonotype came up many times. Because it lacks the conserved phenylalanine or tryptophan at the end, this CDR3 is likely a read error. Because the CDR3's place on the DNA is in doubt, the DNA is left out and the CDR3 is given as listed by TCRdb. This chain uses TRBV2 with TRBJ2-5. Per the germline V gene, CDR1 is SNHLY and CDR2 is FYNNEI. The CDR3 is 8 amino acids long, termini counted. The CDR3 loop reads CASSEHRP.

The chain links TRBV7-8 to TRBJ2-5, with a weak D call TRBD2 (5 bases). The end of the DNA is better explained by TRBJ2-3, so the J call may be wrong. CDR3 length: 16 residues. Germline V lookup: CDR1 SGHVS, CDR2 FQNEAQ. The CDR3 loop reads CASSFGAQPPRETQYF. CDR3 coding DNA: TGTGCCAGCAGCTTCGGCGCCCAACCCCCTAGGGAGACGCAGTATTTT.

As concerns this clonotype: Its ends do not fully match the called genes, so a read error is possible. The chain couples TRBV7-9 to TRBJ1-1; the D is unclear. Per the germline V gene, CDR1 is SEHNR and CDR2 is FQNEAQ (reference sequence). The length of the CDR3 is 14 residues. CDR3 DNA: TGTGCCGGCAGCTTAGTGGACGTGAACACTGAAGCTTTCTTT. This gives the protein CAGSLVDVNTEAFF.

This rearrangement joins TRBV2 to TRBJ1-6; unclear D gene. Germline-derived CDR1 and CDR2 are SNHLY and FYNNEI. V dropped 5 bases and J dropped 10 bases, with 9 bases sitting between them. The CDR3 has 12 amino acids. This chain's CDR3 is CASSLIGSPLHF. DNA for the CDR3: TGTGCCAGCAGTTTAATTGGCTCACCCCTCCACTTT.

The J gene is TRBJ1-1, the V gene TRBV27; 8 bases match TRBD1. Germline lookup yields CDR1 MNHEY and CDR2 SMNVEV (reference sequence). The CDR3 length is 14 residues. V lost 7 bases to trimming and J lost 1 base; unmatched junction nucleotides: 5. CDR3 protein: CASKLTGGNTEAFF. For the CDR3, the DNA is TGTGCCAGCAAACTAACAGGGGGGAACACTGAAGCTTTCTTT.

The V and J genes are TRBV10-3 and TRBJ1-5; no firm D call. This CDR3 has 13 residues. Germline V gene sequence: CDR1 ENHRY, CDR2 SYGVKD. The CDR3 DNA sequence: TGTGCTCGGACGGACGATAGCAATCAGCCCCAGCATTTT. Encoded protein: CARTDDSNQPQHF.

For this clonotype: A much bigger clone sits one base away, suggesting this may be a read error. The chain joins TRBV10-2 to TRBJ2-7, with 9 bases aligning to TRBD1. CDR1 and CDR2 from the germline V gene are WSHSY and SAAADI. This CDR3 spans 13 amino acids. CDR3 region: CARSLGQGSEQYF. The CDR3 DNA follows: TGCGCCCGCAGCTTGGGACAGGGTTCCGAGCAGTACTTC.

In its sample, this clonotype was seen a few times. This rearrangement joins TRBV5-6 to TRBJ2-2, with D perhaps matching TRBD2 (5 bases). V was clipped by 6 bases and J by 4 bases, with 19 bases between them. This CDR3 is 16 amino acids long. From germline, CDR1 is SGHDT and CDR2 YYEEEE. Here the CDR3 reads CASTLGALAGTGELFF. The CDR3 DNA follows: TGTGCCAGCACCCTGGGAGCCCTGGCCGGCACCGGGGAGCTGTTTTTT.